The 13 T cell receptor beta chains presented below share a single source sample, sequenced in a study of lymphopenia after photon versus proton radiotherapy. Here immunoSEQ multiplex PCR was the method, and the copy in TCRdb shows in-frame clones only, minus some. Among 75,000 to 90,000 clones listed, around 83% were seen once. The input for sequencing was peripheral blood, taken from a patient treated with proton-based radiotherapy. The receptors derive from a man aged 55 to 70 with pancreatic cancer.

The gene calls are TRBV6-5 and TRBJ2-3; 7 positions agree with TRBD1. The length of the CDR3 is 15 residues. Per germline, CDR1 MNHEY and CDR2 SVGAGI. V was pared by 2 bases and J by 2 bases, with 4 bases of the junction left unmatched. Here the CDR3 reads CASSYRGTVTDTQYF. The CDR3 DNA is TGTGCCAGCAGTTACCGAGGGACAGTCACAGATACGCAGTATTTT.

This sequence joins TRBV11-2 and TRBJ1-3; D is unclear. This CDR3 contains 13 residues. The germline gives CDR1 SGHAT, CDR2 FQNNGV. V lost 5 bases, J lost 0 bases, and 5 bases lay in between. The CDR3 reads CASSHASGNTIYF. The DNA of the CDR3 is TGTGCCAGCAGCCACGCCTCTGGAAACACCATATATTTT.

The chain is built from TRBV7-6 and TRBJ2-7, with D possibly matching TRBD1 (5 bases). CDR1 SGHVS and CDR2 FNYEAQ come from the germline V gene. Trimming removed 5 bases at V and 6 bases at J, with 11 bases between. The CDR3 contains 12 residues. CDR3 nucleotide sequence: TGTGCCAGCAGCCCACTAAGGGGCGAGCAGTACTTC. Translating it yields CASSPLRGEQYF.

This chain's CDR3 is CASSLLAGAEQYF. The CDR3 DNA sequence: TGTGCCAGCAGTCTCCTAGCGGGAGCCGAGCAGTACTTC. The chain couples TRBV28 to TRBJ2-7; 10 nucleotides agree with TRBD2. This CDR3 contains 13 residues. Per the germline V gene, CDR1 is MDHEN and CDR2 is SYDVKM. V lost 5 bases to trimming and J lost 6 bases; unmatched junction nucleotides: 4.

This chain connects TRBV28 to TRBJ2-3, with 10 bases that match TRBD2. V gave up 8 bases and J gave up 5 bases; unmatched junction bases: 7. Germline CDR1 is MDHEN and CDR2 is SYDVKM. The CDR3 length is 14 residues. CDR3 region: CASFASGRGDTQYF. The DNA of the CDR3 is TGTGCCAGCTTTGCTAGCGGGAGAGGAGATACGCAGTATTTT.

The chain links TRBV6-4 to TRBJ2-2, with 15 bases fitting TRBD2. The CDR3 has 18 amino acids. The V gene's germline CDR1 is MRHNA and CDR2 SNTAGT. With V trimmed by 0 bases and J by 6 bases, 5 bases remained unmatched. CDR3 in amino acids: CASSDSGLAGGPAGELFF. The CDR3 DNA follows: TGTGCCAGCAGTGACTCCGGACTAGCGGGAGGGCCCGCCGGGGAGCTGTTTTTT.

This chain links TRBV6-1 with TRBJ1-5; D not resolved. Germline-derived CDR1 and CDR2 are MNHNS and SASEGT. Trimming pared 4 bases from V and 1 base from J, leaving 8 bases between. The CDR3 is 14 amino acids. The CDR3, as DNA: TGTGCCAGCAGTGTGGCCACCAGCAATCAGCCCCAGCATTTT. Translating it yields CASSVATSNQPQHF.

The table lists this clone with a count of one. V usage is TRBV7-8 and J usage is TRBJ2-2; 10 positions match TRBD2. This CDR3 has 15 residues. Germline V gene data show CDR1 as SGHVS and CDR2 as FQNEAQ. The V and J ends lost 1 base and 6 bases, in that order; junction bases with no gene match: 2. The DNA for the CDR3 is TGTGCCAGCAGCTTAGGGCTAGCGGGAGCCGGGGAGCTGTTTTTT. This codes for CASSLGLAGAGELFF.

CDR3 coding DNA: TGTGCCAGCAGTCCACCGCAAAGGGCGGGGACTTTCTTT. Protein sequence: CASSPPQRAGTFF. The chain uses TRBV28 and TRBJ1-1; D is ambiguous. The CDR3 loop spans 13 amino acids. CDR1 and CDR2 from the germline V gene are MDHEN and SYDVKM. V was pared by 5 bases and J by 12 bases, with 19 bases between.

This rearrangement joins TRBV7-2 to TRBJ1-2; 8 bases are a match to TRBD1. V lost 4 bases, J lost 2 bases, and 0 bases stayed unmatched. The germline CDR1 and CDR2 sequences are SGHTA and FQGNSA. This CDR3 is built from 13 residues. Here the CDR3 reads CASSWDRNYGYTF. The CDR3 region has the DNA TGTGCCAGCAGCTGGGACAGGAACTATGGCTACACCTTC. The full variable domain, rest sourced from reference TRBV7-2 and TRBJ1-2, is GAGVSQSPSNKVTEKGKDVELRCDPISGHTALYWYRQSLGQGLEFLIYFQGNSAPDKSGLPSDRFSAERTGGSVSTLTIQRTQQEDSAVYLCASSWDRNYGYTFGSGTRLTVV.

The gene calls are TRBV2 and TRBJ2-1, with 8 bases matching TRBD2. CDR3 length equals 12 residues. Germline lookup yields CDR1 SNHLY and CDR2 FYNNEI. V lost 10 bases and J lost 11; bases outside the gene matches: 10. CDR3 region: CANKERGIKQFF. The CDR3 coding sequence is TGTGCCAACAAGGAGCGGGGGATCAAGCAGTTCTTC.

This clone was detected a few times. The CDR3 nucleotides are TGTGCCAGCAGCTTACCGGGCCCTTACCATACGCAGTATTTT. Translation gives CASSLPGPYHTQYF. This chain uses TRBV5-6 with TRBJ2-3, with D unresolved. The V end lost 2 bases, the J end lost 7 bases, and 14 bases lay between the germline ends. The germline gives CDR1 SGHDT, CDR2 YYEEEE. The CDR3 loop spans 14 amino acids.

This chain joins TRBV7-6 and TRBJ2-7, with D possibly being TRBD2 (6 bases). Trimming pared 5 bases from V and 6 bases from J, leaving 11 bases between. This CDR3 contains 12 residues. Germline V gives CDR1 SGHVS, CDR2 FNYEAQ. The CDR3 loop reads CASSPSGSEQYF. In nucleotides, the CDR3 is TGTGCCAGCAGCCCCAGCGGGTCCGAGCAGTACTTC.